The T cell receptor (beta chain) under discussion was sequenced for a study of T cell responses to AZD1222 COVID-19 vaccine. With regard to this clone: Its antigen is unknown.

Clones were sequenced by immunoSEQ multiplex PCR, and TCRdb holds only the in-frame ones, with some missing. The profile shows 110,000 or so clones, 89% of them singletons. Study-wide results and limits: Close to half of all spike-specific TCRs reportedly target regions of the variants that are unmutated. Donors skewed white British and female; clonal diversity was possibly underestimated. Across spike, vaccine-associated CD4 TCRs were found, dominant at 160-218 and 743-854. AZD1222 recipients seropositive at baseline numbered only six or seven.

CDR1 and CDR2 (germline): SGHKS, YYEKEE (reference sequence). V dropped 4 bases and J dropped 4; count of bases not matched to a gene: 7. This CDR3 comprises 15 residues. The TCR comes from an adult in good health. The gene calls are TRBV5-5 and TRBJ1-1, with 10 bases aligning to TRBD1. Sequencing was performed on peripheral blood, taken on day 0 of MenACWY control vaccination. CDR3 DNA: TGTGCCAGCAGCAGGGACAGGGGTCGTCGCACTGAAGCTTTCTTT. Translated: CASSRDRGRRTEAFF.